The 15 T cell receptor beta chains below come from one sample, sequenced in a study of shared clonotypes between healthy human individuals. Here immunoSEQ multiplex PCR was the method, and the copy in TCRdb shows in-frame clones only, minus some. There are about 2,500,000 clones in the sample; around 90% occur only once, and roughly 0.13% lies in the top ten. Sequenced: naive CD4+ T cells sorted from blood. The sample's subset: CD45RA+ positively selected. Receptors were obtained from a man aged 18 to 29 in good health.

The V and J genes are TRBV4-1 and TRBJ2-3; 7 bases agree with TRBD2. This CDR3 comprises 14 residues. The germline gives CDR1 MGHRA, CDR2 YSYEKL. V lost 4 bases and J lost 6; bases outside the gene matches: 7. This CDR3 is CASSRVGGVDTQYF. The CDR3, as DNA: TGCGCCAGCAGCCGCGTGGGGGGGGTGGATACGCAGTATTTT.

The chain couples TRBV6-5 to TRBJ2-1; D might be TRBD2 (5 bases). V was trimmed by 2 bases and J by 5 bases, leaving 13 bases between them. The CDR3 has 15 amino acids. From germline, CDR1 is MNHEY and CDR2 SVGAGI. The CDR3 coding sequence is TGTGCCAGCAGTTACGTTCAACTCGGGAACAATGAGCAGTTCTTC. Protein product: CASSYVQLGNNEQFF.

This clone has only one observation. The chain couples TRBV10-2 to TRBJ2-1; no clear D. CDR1 is WSHSY, CDR2 SAAADI, per germline. The CDR3 totals 15 residues. The V end lost 3 bases, the J end lost 1 base, and 10 bases lay between the germline ends. The CDR3 reads CASSDPRGSYNEQFF. CDR3 in DNA: TGCGCCAGCAGTGACCCCCGTGGATCCTACAATGAGCAGTTCTTC.

The CDR3 region is CASSFRGLGAYEQYF. In DNA, the CDR3 is TGTGCCAGCAGCTTCCGGGGGCTTGGCGCCTACGAGCAGTACTTC. The V call is TRBV5-6, the J call TRBJ2-7; D tentatively fits TRBD1 or TRBD2 (6 bases each). Trimming removed 2 bases from V and 2 bases from J, with 14 bases in between. Germline lookup yields CDR1 SGHDT and CDR2 YYEEEE. This CDR3 has 15 residues.

The chain links TRBV15 to TRBJ1-2, with D uncertain. V lost 0 bases and J 4 bases, leaving 15 bases between the germline ends. The length of the CDR3 is 16 residues. Germline values: CDR1 LNHNV, CDR2 YYDKDF (reference sequence). The CDR3 reads CATSRDRESEVYGYTF. CDR3 in DNA: TGTGCCACCAGCAGAGATCGGGAGTCCGAGGTCTATGGCTACACCTTC. Using reference TRBV15 and TRBJ1-2 for the parts outside the CDR3, the full variable domain is DAMVIQNPRYQVTQFGKPVTLSCSQTLNHNVMYWYQQKSSQAPKLLFHYYDKDFNNEADTPDNFQSRRPNTSFCFLDIRSPGLGDTAMYLCATSRDRESEVYGYTFGSGTRLTVV.

This chain connects TRBV19 to TRBJ1-1; D might be TRBD1 (5 bases). Germline CDR1 is LNHDA and CDR2 is SQIVND (reference sequence). The CDR3 consists of 14 residues. The V end was cut by 6 bases, the J end by 0 bases, with 11 bases between. In DNA, the CDR3 is TGTGCCAGTAGACAAACAGGTCTGAACACTGAAGCTTTCTTT. Translated, it gives CASRQTGLNTEAFF.

The chain couples TRBV6-5 to TRBJ1-4; 7 bases agree with TRBD1. The CDR3 sequence is 14 residues long. The germline V gene encodes CDR1 MNHEY and CDR2 SVGAGI. Unmatched junction bases numbered 9, after V lost 7 bases and J lost 7 bases. The CDR3 sequence is CASNEQGKGEKLFF. The CDR3 DNA is TGTGCCAGCAATGAACAGGGGAAGGGTGAAAAACTGTTTTTT.

The chain's CDR3 is CASRLQATIRLDQPQHF. The CDR3 nucleotides are TGTGCAAGTCGCTTACAGGCGACCATTCGACTGGATCAGCCCCAGCATTTT. J is TRBJ1-5 and V is TRBV12-2. TRBV12-2 is recorded as a pseudogene. The CDR3 has 17 amino acids.

This clone was detected once. The V call is TRBV19, the J call TRBJ2-7; a possible D gene is TRBD1 (5 bases). Germline-derived CDR1 and CDR2 are LNHDA and SQIVND (reference sequence). V dropped 4 bases and J dropped 3 bases, with 16 bases sitting between them. This CDR3 comprises 15 residues. The CDR3 DNA is TGTGCCAGTAGTAAATCCTCGTTAGGGGACTACGAGCAGTACTTC. Translation gives CASSKSSLGDYEQYF.

The chain links TRBV6-1 to TRBJ1-6; D gene ambiguous. Trimming cost V 4 bases and J 8 bases, with 9 bases left between them. Germline-derived CDR1 and CDR2 are MNHNS and SASEGT. The CDR3 has 13 residues. DNA for the CDR3: TGTGCCAGCAGTGCAGGCTGGGATTCACCCCTCCACTTT. Its protein product is CASSAGWDSPLHF.

This chain connects TRBV6-1 to TRBJ2-2, with TRBD1 identical over 11 bases. The CDR3 is 15 amino acids. The V gene end was trimmed by 6 bases and the J gene end by 5 bases; junction bases not matched to a gene: 5. Germline-derived CDR1 and CDR2 are MNHNS and SASEGT. The DNA of the CDR3 is TGTGCCAGCAGCCGGGACAGGGGGACGACCGGGGAGCTGTTTTTT. Its translation is CASSRDRGTTGELFF.

Remarks on this clone: Distinct nucleotide sequences in the sample also encode this CDR3. The V gene is TRBV7-6, the J gene TRBJ1-1, with D uncertain. The V gene lost 2 bases and the J gene lost 1 base, with 5 bases spanning the gap. This CDR3 is 13 amino acids long. Germline assignment: CDR1 SGHVS and CDR2 FNYEAQ. This CDR3 reads CASSLSENTEAFF. CDR3 DNA sequence: TGTGCCAGCAGCTTATCAGAGAACACTGAAGCTTTCTTT.

For the CDR3, the DNA is TGCAGTCCAAAGGGGGATACGCAGTATTTT. This encodes CSPKGDTQYF. The V and J genes are TRBV20-1 and TRBJ2-3, with a weak D call TRBD1 (5 bases). Trimming shortened V by 8 bases and J by 6 bases, and 9 bases separated the two germline ends. CDR1 and CDR2 (germline): DFQATT, SNEGSKA (reference sequence). CDR3 length: 10 amino acids.

To note about this clone: Other DNA sequences in this specimen translate into the identical CDR3. The chain carries TRBV29-1 and TRBJ2-2; D unclear. Germline CDR1 reads SQVTM; CDR2 reads ANQGSEA. V was shortened by 4 bases and J by 3 bases, with 3 bases between the two germline ends. The CDR3 loop spans 11 amino acids. Here the CDR3 reads CSVGDTGELFF. CDR3 nucleotides: TGCAGCGTTGGCGACACCGGGGAGCTGTTTTTT.

The rearrangement joins TRBV7-2 to TRBJ1-4; no firm D call. Looked up from germline, CDR1 is SGHTA and CDR2 is FQGNSA. CDR3 length: 14 residues. V was shortened by 3 bases and J by 0 bases, with 5 bases between the two germline ends. The CDR3 sequence is CASSFTATNEKLFF. The CDR3 nucleotides are TGTGCCAGCAGCTTTACAGCAACTAATGAAAAACTGTTTTTT.